This passage covers 25 T cell receptor beta chains from one sample sequenced in a study of blood T cell repertoires in COVID-19. Clones were read by immunoSEQ multiplex PCR, and TCRdb kept only the in-frame ones, dropping some. The data show 80,000 to 100,000 clones, around 85% seen once. Sequencing was done on a sample of peripheral blood. These receptors were collected from a man aged 55 to 70 with acute or convalescent COVID-19.

This chain uses TRBV21-1 with TRBJ1-3; the D call TRBD1 from the table was never checked on the DNA. TRBV21-1 is assigned pseudogene status. The CDR3 runs to 18 residues. DNA for the CDR3: TGTGCCAGCAGCCAGTATCTCGGCAGGGCCAACTCTGGAAACACCATATATTTT. This encodes CASSQYLGRANSGNTIYF.

The chain employs TRBV24-1 and TRBJ2-6, with 10 bases lining up with TRBD1. Germline CDR1 KGHDR, CDR2 SFDVKD. The ends lost 9 bases at V and 0 bases at J; junction bases unmatched: 4. The CDR3 extends over 16 amino acids. DNA of the CDR3: TGTGCCACCTCCGGGACAGGGGCCTCTGGGGCCAACGTCCTGACTTTC. Protein sequence: CATSGTGASGANVLTF.

The rearrangement joins TRBV19 to TRBJ2-1; 8 nucleotides align to TRBD2. The CDR3 has 12 amino acids. The V gene end was trimmed by 11 bases and the J gene end by 7 bases; junction bases not matched to a gene: 7. Germline V CDR1 and CDR2: LNHDA, SQIVND (reference sequence). The chain's CDR3 is CACTGGRNEQFF. As DNA, the CDR3 is TGTGCCTGCACGGGGGGGCGGAATGAGCAGTTCTTC. The full variable domain, rest sourced from reference TRBV19 and TRBJ2-1, is DGGITQSPKYLFRKEGQNVTLSCEQNLNHDAMYWYRQDPGQGLRLIYYSQIVNDFQKGDIAEGYSVSREKKESFPLTVTSAQKNPTAFYLCACTGGRNEQFFGPGTRLTVL.

This chain uses TRBV19 with TRBJ1-1; 7 bases are a match to TRBD1. There are 14 residues in the CDR3. Per the germline V gene, CDR1 is LNHDA and CDR2 is SQIVND (reference sequence). Germline trimming cut 2 bases from V and 3 bases from J; bases unmatched to any gene: 3. CDR3 loop: CASSITGVDTEAFF. Here the CDR3 DNA reads TGTGCCAGTAGTATAACAGGGGTCGACACTGAAGCTTTCTTT.

J is TRBJ2-7 and V is TRBV29-1; D gene unclear. This CDR3 is 11 amino acids long. V was cut by 4 bases and J by 4 bases, with 8 bases left in between. The V gene's germline CDR1 is SQVTM and CDR2 ANQGSEA. The chain's CDR3 is CSVVIPYEQYF. In DNA form, the CDR3 reads TGCAGCGTTGTAATTCCTTACGAGCAGTACTTC.

The V gene is TRBV14, the J gene TRBJ1-6; 7 bases are shared with TRBD1. The CDR3 loop spans 17 amino acids. V gave up 4 bases and J gave up 5 bases; unmatched junction bases: 11. The germline V gene has CDR1 SGHDN and CDR2 FVKESK. The CDR3 nucleotides read TGTGCCAGCAGCCTTCGTTCCGGGACAGAGAATAATTCACCCCTCCACTTT. It yields the protein CASSLRSGTENNSPLHF.

CDR3 sequence reads: CAWSATRQGTNEQFF. CDR3 bases: TGTGCCTGGAGTGCGACCCGACAGGGAACGAATGAGCAGTTCTTC. The chain has TRBV30 and TRBJ2-1, with 7 bases matching TRBD1. Trimming removed 1 base from V and 7 bases from J; junction bases left unmatched: 10. The CDR3 is made up of 15 amino acids. Germline lookup yields CDR1 GTSNPN and CDR2 SVGIG (reference sequence).

A few counts support this clone. CDR3 coding DNA: TGTGCCAGTAGACCGGACAGGGGTTTTTACAATCAGCCCCAGCATTTT. Translating it yields CASRPDRGFYNQPQHF. The rearrangement links TRBV19 to TRBJ1-5; 9 positions match TRBD1. Trimming cost V 6 bases and J 3 bases; bases outside gene matches: 9. CDR3 length: 16 amino acids. Germline values: CDR1 LNHDA, CDR2 SQIVND (reference sequence).

V is TRBV5-4 and J is TRBJ2-3; 9 bases agree with TRBD2. Germline CDR1 SGHNT, CDR2 YYREEE (reference sequence). V shed 5 bases and J 2 bases; nucleotides not matched to a gene: 6. This CDR3 spans 15 amino acids. DNA for the CDR3: TGTGCCAGCAGAAGCGGGGGGACTAACACAGATACGCAGTATTTT. Translated: CASRSGGTNTDTQYF.

The chain has TRBV20-1 and TRBJ2-3; 7 nucleotides line up with TRBD2. The length of the CDR3 is 16 residues. Germline trimming cut 3 bases from V and 5 bases from J; bases unmatched to any gene: 14. Germline V gene lookup returns CDR1 DFQATT and CDR2 SNEGSKA (reference sequence). The CDR3 bases are TGCAGTGCTAGTAGTTTTGCGGGAGTAGCGGGAGATACGCAGTATTTT. Its protein product is CSASSFAGVAGDTQYF.

This clone was picked up a small number of times. The chain has TRBV5-1 and TRBJ1-1; D call uncertain. V was pared by 6 bases and J by 0 bases, with 6 bases between. This CDR3 is 12 amino acids long. CDR1 and CDR2 from the germline V gene are SGHRS and YFSETQ. CDR3 protein: CASTGMNTEAFF. Here the CDR3 DNA reads TGCGCCAGCACAGGCATGAACACTGAAGCTTTCTTT.

This chain uses TRBV5-4 with TRBJ1-1; 10 bases are shared with TRBD1. Trimming at V came to 4 bases and at J to 3 bases, leaving 3 bases not matched to a gene. This CDR3 has 14 amino acids. Germline V gene data show CDR1 as SGHNT and CDR2 as YYREEE (reference sequence). CDR3 nucleotides: TGTGCCAGCAGCCGGGACAGGGGAGACACTGAAGCTTTCTTT. Protein sequence: CASSRDRGDTEAFF. Based on the CDR3 plus reference TRBV5-4 and TRBJ1-1, the full variable domain is ETGVTQSPTHLIKTRGQQVTLRCSSQSGHNTVSWYQQALGQGPQFIFQYYREEENGRGNFPPRFSGLQFPNYSSELNVNALELDDSALYLCASSRDRGDTEAFFGQGTRLTVV.

This clone was counted a few times. V usage is TRBV10-1 and J usage is TRBJ2-1, with unresolved D. The CDR3 is 15 residues long. V was pared by 4 bases and J by 0 bases, with 10 bases between. Germline lookup yields CDR1 WNHNN and CDR2 SYGVQD (reference sequence). The CDR3 reads CASSVRSSSYNEQFF. Here the CDR3 DNA reads TGCGCCAGCAGTGTTAGATCGAGCTCCTACAATGAGCAGTTCTTC.

V is TRBV4-3 and J is TRBJ2-1; D remains unclear. V lost 1 base to trimming and J lost 3 bases, with 25 bases between them. Germline lookup yields CDR1 LGHNA and CDR2 YSLEER. The CDR3 length is 20 residues. The CDR3 reads CASSQARFVSYESIYNEQFF. CDR3 coding DNA: TGCGCCAGCAGCCAAGCTAGATTCGTGAGTTACGAGTCCATCTACAATGAGCAGTTCTTC.

The chain recombines TRBV4-1 with TRBJ2-7; tentatively, D is TRBD1 (5 bases). In germline, CDR1 is MGHRA, CDR2 YSYEKL. With 1 base removed from V and 1 base from J, the gap between germline ends came to 11 bases. The CDR3 contains 15 residues. The CDR3 sequence: CASSQVPGKSYEQYF. CDR3 DNA sequence: TGCGCCAGCAGCCAAGTCCCAGGGAAATCCTACGAGCAGTACTTC.

The V call is TRBV4-1, the J call TRBJ2-7, with TRBD1 identical over 9 bases. Trimming took 5 bases from V and 2 from J; bases not matched to a gene: 7. The germline V gene encodes CDR1 MGHRA and CDR2 YSYEKL. This CDR3 region has 15 residues. This chain's CDR3 is CASSYERTGAYEQYF. As DNA, the CDR3 is TGCGCCAGCAGCTATGAACGGACAGGGGCCTACGAGCAGTACTTC.

V usage is TRBV6-5 and J usage is TRBJ2-5; possible D gene TRBD1, 7 bases. The CDR3 totals 13 residues. Per germline, CDR1 MNHEY and CDR2 SVGAGI. V lost 6 bases and J 5 bases, leaving 13 bases between the germline ends. CDR3: CASRGGQSETQYF. CDR3 bases: TGTGCCAGCAGGGGGGGACAGTCGGAGACCCAGTACTTC.

The chain links TRBV7-8 to TRBJ2-4, with 7 nucleotides matching TRBD1. The CDR3 loop spans 16 amino acids. V trimming: 2 bases; J trimming: 7 bases; junction bases outside the gene matches: 11. Germline CDR1 is SGHVS and CDR2 is FQNEAQ. The CDR3 is CASSLIQGERGNIQYF. CDR3 bases: TGTGCCAGCAGCTTAATTCAGGGGGAGAGGGGGAACATTCAGTACTTC.

The V call is TRBV11-3, the J call TRBJ2-7; 8 bases agree with TRBD1. From germline, CDR1 is SGHNT and CDR2 YENEEA. The CDR3 totals 15 residues. V lost 1 base, J lost 0 bases, and 2 bases stayed unmatched. The CDR3 sequence is CASSLGQGFSYEQYF. CDR3 sequence (DNA): TGTGCCAGCAGCTTAGGACAGGGGTTCTCCTACGAGCAGTACTTC.

This rearrangement joins TRBV19 to TRBJ1-1; no firm D call. This CDR3 is built from 13 residues. Trimming removed 3 bases at V and 0 bases at J, with 5 bases between. Per the germline V gene, CDR1 is LNHDA and CDR2 is SQIVND (reference sequence). The DNA for the CDR3 is TGTGCCAGTAGTATCATAGTGAACACTGAAGCTTTCTTT. Amino acid sequence: CASSIIVNTEAFF.

The chain joins TRBV6-1 to TRBJ2-7; D call uncertain. Trimming removed 0 bases at V and 0 bases at J, with 6 bases between. Germline CDR1 MNHNS, CDR2 SASEGT. The CDR3 is made up of 14 amino acids. The CDR3 DNA reads as TGTGCCAGCAGTGAAGCTAGCAACTCCTACGAGCAGTACTTC. Translating it yields CASSEASNSYEQYF.

This sequence joins TRBV4-3 and TRBJ2-7; TRBD1 might be the D (5 bases). V was shortened by 0 bases and J by 2 bases, with 11 bases between the two germline ends. This CDR3 comprises 15 residues. The germline gives CDR1 LGHNA, CDR2 YSLEER. In DNA, the CDR3 is TGCGCCAGCAGCCAAGATGACAAGGGGACCTACGAGCAGTACTTC. It encodes CASSQDDKGTYEQYF.

The chain carries TRBV21-1 and TRBJ2-3; TRBD2, the table's D call, lacks a check against the DNA. TRBV21-1 is a pseudogene locus. CDR3 size: 15 residues. The DNA for the CDR3 is TGTGCCAGCAGCAAAAGCGGGGGGGGCACAGATACGCAGTATTTT. This codes for CASSKSGGGTDTQYF.

The chain carries TRBV10-3 and TRBJ2-3, with TRBD2 as a possible D gene (6 bases). Germline CDR1 reads ENHRY; CDR2 reads SYGVKD. The CDR3 spans 15 residues. With 2 bases removed from V and 5 bases from J, the gap between germline ends came to 14 bases. As DNA, the CDR3 is TGTGCCATCAGTGAGGGGCAAGTGGGGGGAGATACGCAGTATTTT. Translating gives CAISEGQVGGDTQYF.

V usage is TRBV5-1 and J usage is TRBJ2-1; D ambiguous. Trimming shortened V by 0 bases and J by 3 bases, and 19 bases separated the two germline ends. The CDR3 sequence is 18 residues long. Germline V lookup: CDR1 SGHRS, CDR2 YFSETQ. Here the CDR3 DNA reads TGCGCCAGCAGCTTGGCCGGCGGTAGACGGATCCTCTACAATGAGCAGTTCTTC. It specifies CASSLAGGRRILYNEQFF.